This T cell receptor (beta chain) was captured in a study of T cells in Graves' hyperthyroidism and ophthalmopathy. Germline V gives CDR1 LNHNV, CDR2 YYDKDF (reference sequence). The CDR3 covers 15 residues. V was cut by 0 bases and J by 9 bases, with 17 bases left in between. Researchers took RNA transcripts and amplified the TCR beta CDR3 regions from them. The study used the HTBI primer set for a first-round RT-PCR of the TCR CDR3. Each CDR3 protein gets one entry after TCRdb re-called the multiplex PCR reads with MiXCR. The sample comprises about 570,000 distinct CDR3 sequences, just over 45% of which are singletons, and around 17% rests with the top ten.

The sequence derives from an adult woman with Graves' disease, either hyperthyroidism or ophthalmopathy (not recorded which). The sequenced sample consisted of peripheral blood or thyroid tissue (not recorded which). The chain is built from TRBV15 and TRBJ2-5; D might be TRBD1 or TRBD2, each matching 5 bases. The CDR3 loop is CATSRDGTLRQPQYF. CDR3 in DNA: TGTGCCACCAGCAGAGATGGGACGTTGCGTCAGCCCCAGTACTTC.